A selection of T cell receptor beta chains follows, all from one sample in a study of CD8+ T cells in alopecia areata. The method was immunoSEQ multiplex PCR; TCRdb's version includes in-frame clones alone and lacks a portion of them. The sample yields about 23,000 clones, roughly 52% seen once. The sequenced material came from NKG2D-high CD8+ T cells sorted from blood. The receptors stem from a human donor with alopecia areata. CDR3s include the opening cysteine and the closing phenylalanine or tryptophan. The order of the fields is J gene, CDR3 length, D gene, clone size, V gene, CDR3 protein, CDR3 DNA. A D gene is named only where the DNA matches it firmly. Clone sizes are given selectively: once, few, many, or a class where the clone is expanded.

TRBJ1-1 14 TRBD1 few TRBV19 CASKEGTGNTEAFF TGTGCCAGTAAAGAAGGGACAGGGAACACTGAAGCTTTCTTT
TRBJ2-7 16 TRBD2 - TRBV13 CASSGAGTSGMYEQYF TGTGCCAGCAGCGGCGCCGGGACTAGCGGGATGTACGAGCAGTACTTC
TRBJ2-5 11 - - TRBV6-5 CASSSGPTQYF TGTGCCAGCAGTTCCGGGCCGACCCAGTACTTC
TRBJ1-4 16 - - TRBV4-1 CASSLPREQSNEKLFF TGCGCCAGCAGCCTCCCTCGGGAACAGTCTAATGAAAAACTGTTTTTT
TRBJ2-5 18 TRBD2 - TRBV5-6 CASSLVGLREGGQETQYF TGTGCCAGCAGCTTGGTCGGATTGAGGGAGGGCGGCCAAGAGACCCAGTACTTC
TRBJ2-1 16 - few TRBV7-9 CASSQFGTGVYNEQFF TGTGCCAGCAGCCAATTCGGGACCGGCGTTTACAATGAGCAGTTCTTC
TRBJ1-1 14 - few TRBV28 CASSFWIRNTEAFF TGTGCCAGCAGTTTTTGGATAAGGAACACTGAAGCTTTCTTT
TRBJ2-1 13 - many TRBV19 CASSDGSYNEQFF TGTGCCAGTTCGGATGGCTCCTACAATGAGCAGTTCTTC
TRBJ2-7 17 TRBD1 - TRBV27 CASSRLARRQGTNEQYF TGTGCCAGCAGTCGCTTGGCGAGGAGACAGGGAACCAACGAGCAGTACTTC
TRBJ1-5 14 - many TRBV28 CASSPAGQIQPQHF TGTGCCAGCAGTCCCGCCGGACAGATTCAGCCCCAGCATTTT
TRBJ2-7 11 - - TRBV30 CAWTNGYEQYF TGTGCCTGGACCAACGGGTACGAGCAGTACTTC
TRBJ2-1 14 TRBD1 medium-sized TRBV27 CASSIQGANNEQFF TGTGCCAGCAGCATCCAGGGGGCGAACAATGAGCAGTTCTTC
TRBJ1-1 12 - - TRBV19 CASRTGNTEAFF TGTGCCAGCCGTACAGGGAACACTGAAGCTTTCTTT
TRBJ2-1 15 - - TRBV27 CASSQSASSYNEQFF TGTGCCAGCAGTCAAAGCGCGAGCTCCTACAATGAGCAGTTCTTC
TRBJ1-2 13 - - TRBV7-9 CASSLGEVYGYTF TGTGCCAGCAGCTTAGGGGAGGTCTATGGCTACACCTTC
TRBJ1-5 13 - few TRBV29-1 CSVELGGNQPQHF TGCAGCGTTGAACTGGGAGGGAATCAGCCCCAGCATTTT
TRBJ2-7 11 - few TRBV28 CATANLYEQYF TGTGCCACCGCCAACCTCTACGAGCAGTACTTC
TRBJ2-1 14 - - TRBV19 CASSIWGPQDEQFF TGTGCCAGTAGTATATGGGGGCCCCAGGATGAGCAGTTCTTC
TRBJ1-2 18 TRBD1 - TRBV5-4 CASSLDLVETGGLDGYTF TGTGCCAGCAGCTTGGATCTCGTTGAGACAGGGGGCTTAGATGGCTACACCTTC
TRBJ2-7 16 TRBD1 - TRBV9 CASSPRDREVVYEQYF TGTGCCAGCAGCCCGAGGGACAGGGAGGTCGTCTACGAGCAGTACTTC
TRBJ1-1 13 TRBD1 - TRBV7-9 CASRGQSNTEAFF TGTGCCAGCAGGGGACAGTCGAACACTGAAGCTTTCTTT
TRBJ2-7 12 TRBD1 few TRBV6-5 CASSYPGQGEYF TGTGCCAGCAGTTACCCGGGACAGGGGGAGTACTTC
TRBJ2-2 16 - - TRBV28 CASSLHREANTGELFF TGTGCCAGCAGTCTACACAGGGAGGCGAACACCGGGGAGCTGTTTTTT
TRBJ2-6 12 - - TRBV14 CATLSQRNVLTF TGTGCCACCCTAAGTCAGCGCAACGTCCTGACTTTC
TRBJ2-5 16 - - TRBV5-1 CASSLARSGPIETQYF TGCGCCAGCAGCTTGGCCAGGTCCGGACCTATAGAGACCCAGTACTTC
TRBJ2-3 17 - - TRBV11-2 CASSLVRRVEGTDTQYF TGTGCCAGCAGCTTAGTAAGGAGGGTGGAAGGCACAGATACGCAGTATTTT
TRBJ1-5 14 - - TRBV7-6 CASSSRGGDQPQHF TGTGCCAGCAGCTCCCGGGGGGGCGATCAGCCCCAGCATTTT
TRBJ2-4 14 - - TRBV28 CASTIGGAKNIQYF TGTGCCAGCACCATCGGGGGAGCCAAAAACATTCAGTACTTC
TRBJ2-1 14 - - TRBV28 CASNPQLAHKGQFF TGTGCCAGCAACCCGCAGCTAGCCCACAAGGGGCAGTTCTTC
TRBJ1-5 12 - - TRBV13 CASSSEGQPQHF TGTGCCAGCAGCTCCGAGGGGCAGCCCCAGCATTTT
TRBJ1-1 13 - - TRBV5-6 CASSPSTRTEAFF TGTGCCAGCAGCCCGTCGACGAGGACTGAAGCTTTCTTT
TRBJ2-5 16 TRBD2 - TRBV7-6 CASSRGSGRFQETQYF TGTGCCAGCAGCCGCGGGAGCGGGAGGTTCCAAGAGACCCAGTACTTC
TRBJ1-1 15 - - TRBV4-1 CASSLTAEGGTEAFF TGCGCCAGCAGCTTGACGGCGGAGGGCGGCACTGAAGCTTTCTTT
TRBJ2-7 17 TRBD2 few TRBV4-1 CASSQEGTSGSSDEQYF TGCGCCAGCAGCCAAGAGGGTACTAGCGGATCCTCTGACGAGCAGTACTTC
TRBJ2-6 16 TRBD2 - TRBV27 CASSKAGVTGANVLTF TGTGCCAGCAGTAAAGCGGGAGTCACTGGGGCCAACGTCCTGACTTTC
TRBJ2-7 13 TRBD1 - TRBV19 CASSWTGAYEQYF TGTGCCAGTAGCTGGACAGGGGCCTACGAGCAGTACTTC
TRBJ2-2 11 - once TRBV7-3 CASSISGELFF TGTGCCAGCAGCATTTCGGGGGAGCTGTTTTTT
TRBJ2-7 14 TRBD1 few TRBV11-2 CASSSSTGTYEQYF TGTGCCAGCAGCTCATCGACAGGGACCTACGAGCAGTACTTC
TRBJ2-1 15 - once TRBV5-1 CASSLAGGAYNEQFF TGCGCCAGCAGCTTGGCCGGAGGGGCCTACAATGAGCAGTTCTTC
TRBJ1-1 14 - few TRBV29-1 CSVVPHRGNTEAFF TGCAGCGTTGTTCCCCATCGAGGGAACACTGAAGCTTTCTTT
TRBJ2-5 15 - - TRBV28 CASKAAIESGETQYF TGTGCCAGTAAAGCTGCAATAGAGTCTGGAGAGACCCAGTACTTC
TRBJ2-3 16 - few TRBV7-6 CASSLVTGRVTDTQYF TGTGCCAGCAGCTTAGTGACAGGACGCGTAACAGATACGCAGTATTTT
TRBJ2-3 18 TRBD1 - TRBV4-1 CASSPPRRGQPLPDTQYF TGCGCCAGCAGCCCCCCACGAAGGGGGCAGCCGCTGCCGGATACGCAGTATTTT
TRBJ1-2 13 - - TRBV6-6 CASTPGGNYGYTF TGTGCCAGCACCCCGGGTGGGAACTATGGCTACACCTTC
TRBJ2-6 14 - - TRBV28 CASRRQAGANVLTF TGTGCCAGCAGACGACAAGCGGGGGCCAACGTCCTGACTTTC
TRBJ1-4 13 TRBD1 many TRBV7-6 CASSYGTGGRLFF TGTGCCAGCAGCTATGGGACAGGAGGAAGGCTGTTTTTT
TRBJ1-2 12 - few TRBV27 CASSLSGYGYTF TGTGCCAGCAGTTTATCTGGCTATGGCTACACCTTC
TRBJ2-7 17 TRBD1 - TRBV5-6 CASSLAYGQGVFYEQYF TGTGCCAGCAGCTTGGCTTATGGACAGGGGGTATTCTACGAGCAGTACTTC
TRBJ1-1 14 - - TRBV19 CASSLNRVSTEAFF TGTGCCAGTAGTTTGAACAGGGTCTCCACTGAAGCTTTCTTT
TRBJ1-1 14 TRBD1 - TRBV29-1 CSAPGQGAGTEAFF TGCAGCGCTCCGGGACAGGGGGCGGGCACTGAAGCTTTCTTT
TRBJ2-1 15 TRBD1 - TRBV2 CASSQGEMGYNEQFF TGTGCCAGCAGCCAGGGGGAAATGGGCTACAATGAGCAGTTCTTC